This T cell receptor (beta chain) came from a study of blood T cell repertoires in COVID-19. Measured with immunoSEQ multiplex PCR; TCRdb has only the in-frame clones, and not every one. The sample lists about 160,000 clones, roughly 80% occurring once. Per germline, CDR1 SGHRS and CDR2 YFSETQ. V shed 1 base, J shed 8 bases, and the junction held 5 bases outside the gene matches. This CDR3 is built from 15 residues. This clonotype originated in a man aged 18 to 29 with active or convalescent COVID-19. The sequenced sample consisted of peripheral blood. The rearrangement joins TRBV5-1 to TRBJ1-6; 8 bases are shared with TRBD1. The CDR3 DNA sequence: TGCGCCAGCAGCTTGAGCGGGACAGGTTATTCACCCCTCCACTTT. Translated, it gives CASSLSGTGYSPLHF.